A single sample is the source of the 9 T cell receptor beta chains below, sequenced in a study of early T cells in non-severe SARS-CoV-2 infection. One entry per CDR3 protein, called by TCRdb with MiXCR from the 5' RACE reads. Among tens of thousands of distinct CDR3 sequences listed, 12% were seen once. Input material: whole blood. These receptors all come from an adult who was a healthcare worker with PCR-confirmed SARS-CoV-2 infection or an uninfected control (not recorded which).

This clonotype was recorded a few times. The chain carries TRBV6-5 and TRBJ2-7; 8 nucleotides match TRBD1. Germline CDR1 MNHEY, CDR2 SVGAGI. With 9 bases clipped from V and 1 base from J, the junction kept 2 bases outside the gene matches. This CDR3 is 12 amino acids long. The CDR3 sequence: CASRDRSYEQYF. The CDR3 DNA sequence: TGTGCCAGTCGGGACAGGTCCTACGAGCAGTACTTC.

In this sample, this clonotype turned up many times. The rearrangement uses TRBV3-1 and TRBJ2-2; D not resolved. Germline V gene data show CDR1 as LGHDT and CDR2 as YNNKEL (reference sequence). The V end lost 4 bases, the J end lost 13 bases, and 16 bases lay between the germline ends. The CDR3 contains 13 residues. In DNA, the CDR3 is TGTGCCAGCAGCCGCCTGGCCGAGCAAATGCTGTTTTTT. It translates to CASSRLAEQMLFF.

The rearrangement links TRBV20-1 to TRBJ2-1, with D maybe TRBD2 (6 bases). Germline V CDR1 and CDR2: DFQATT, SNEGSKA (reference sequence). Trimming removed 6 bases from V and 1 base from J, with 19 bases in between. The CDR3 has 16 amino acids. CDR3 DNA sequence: TGCAGTGCCATAGCCCCGGGGGTTAGATCCTACAATGAGCAGTTCTTC. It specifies CSAIAPGVRSYNEQFF.

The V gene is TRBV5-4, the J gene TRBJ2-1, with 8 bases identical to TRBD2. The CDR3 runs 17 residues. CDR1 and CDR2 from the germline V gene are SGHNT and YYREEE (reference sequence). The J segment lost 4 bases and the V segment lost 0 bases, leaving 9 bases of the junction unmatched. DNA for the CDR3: TGTGCCAGCAGCTTGGTGGGGCTAGCGGGCGTATACAATGAGCAGTTCTTC. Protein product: CASSLVGLAGVYNEQFF.

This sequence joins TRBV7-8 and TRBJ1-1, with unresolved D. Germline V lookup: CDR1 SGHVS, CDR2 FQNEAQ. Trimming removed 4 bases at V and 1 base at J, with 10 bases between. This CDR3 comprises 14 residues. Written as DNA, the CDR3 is TGTGCCAGCAGCTCGAGCGACAAGAACACTGAAGCTTTCTTT. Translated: CASSSSDKNTEAFF.

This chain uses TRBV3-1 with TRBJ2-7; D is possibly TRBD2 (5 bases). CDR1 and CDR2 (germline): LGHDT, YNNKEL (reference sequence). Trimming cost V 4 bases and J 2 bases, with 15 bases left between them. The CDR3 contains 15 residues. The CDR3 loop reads CASSPRGGPAYEQYF. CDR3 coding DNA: TGTGCCAGCAGCCCAAGAGGCGGGCCCGCCTACGAGCAGTACTTC.

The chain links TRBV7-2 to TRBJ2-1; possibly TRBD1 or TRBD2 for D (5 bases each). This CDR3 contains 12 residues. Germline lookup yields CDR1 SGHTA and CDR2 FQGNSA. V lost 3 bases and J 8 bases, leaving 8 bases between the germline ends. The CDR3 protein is CASSFGTYEQFF. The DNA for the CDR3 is TGTGCCAGCAGCTTTGGGACCTATGAGCAGTTCTTC.

CDR3 nucleotides: TGTGCCAGCAGTCGCGGGACACTGGTTTACAATGAGCAGTTCTTC. Its protein is CASSRGTLVYNEQFF. V usage is TRBV12-3 or TRBV12-4 and J usage is TRBJ2-1, with D perhaps given as TRBD1 or TRBD2 (6 bases each). V gave up 5 bases and J gave up 4 bases, with 15 bases separating them. The CDR3 has 15 residues.

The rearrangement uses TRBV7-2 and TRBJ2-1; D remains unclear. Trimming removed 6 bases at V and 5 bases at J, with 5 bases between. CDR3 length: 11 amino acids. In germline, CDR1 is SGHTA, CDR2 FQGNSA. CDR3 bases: TGTGCCAGCAGACTTAACAATGAGCAGTTCTTC. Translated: CASRLNNEQFF. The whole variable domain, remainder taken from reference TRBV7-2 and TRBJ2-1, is GAGVSQSPSNKVTEKGKDVELRCDPISGHTALYWYRQSLGQGLEFLIYFQGNSAPDKSGLPSDRFSAERTGGSVSTLTIQRTQQEDSAVYLCASRLNNEQFFGPGTRLTVL.